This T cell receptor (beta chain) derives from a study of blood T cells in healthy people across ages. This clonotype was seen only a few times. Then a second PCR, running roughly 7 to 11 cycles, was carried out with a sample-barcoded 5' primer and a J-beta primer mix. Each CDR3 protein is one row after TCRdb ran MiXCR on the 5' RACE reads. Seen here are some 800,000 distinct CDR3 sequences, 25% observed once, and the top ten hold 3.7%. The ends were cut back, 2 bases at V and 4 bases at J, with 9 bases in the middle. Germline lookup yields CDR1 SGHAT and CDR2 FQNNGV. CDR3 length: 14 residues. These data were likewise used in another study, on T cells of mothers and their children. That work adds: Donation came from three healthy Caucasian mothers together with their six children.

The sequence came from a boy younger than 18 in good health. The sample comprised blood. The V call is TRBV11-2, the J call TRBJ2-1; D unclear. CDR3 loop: CASSLRALYNEQFF. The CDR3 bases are TGTGCCAGCAGCTTAAGGGCTTTATACAATGAGCAGTTCTTC. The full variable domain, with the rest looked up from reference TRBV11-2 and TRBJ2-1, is EAGVAQSPRYKIIEKRQSVAFWCNPISGHATLYWYQQILGQGPKLLIQFQNNGVVDDSQLPKDRFSAERLKGVDSTLKIQPAKLEDSAVYLCASSLRALYNEQFFGPGTRLTVL.